The T cell receptor (beta chain) under discussion was sequenced for a study of blood T cell repertoires in COVID-19. The wider study: Specimens from acute and convalescent COVID-19 originated in the United States, Italy and Spain.

The trim removed 3 bases at V and 4 bases at J, leaving 2 bases unmatched. The germline V gene has CDR1 SGHTA and CDR2 FQGNSA. This CDR3 has 14 amino acids. Authors' methods: Amplification of reference gene primers was used by the study to estimate nucleated cell counts. Data came from immunoSEQ multiplex PCR; TCRdb stores just in-frame clones and leaves some out. The D gene and trimming were derived from the DNA, and the V and J assignments and clone size from that table. The table includes a few hundred thousand clones, about 88% detected once. Material: peripheral blood. V is TRBV7-2 and J is TRBJ2-3, with TRBD2 identical over 9 bases. This TCR derives from a man in his 60s with acute or convalescent COVID-19. The CDR3 sequence: CASSLRLAADTQYF. In DNA, the CDR3 is TGTGCCAGCAGCTTGCGACTAGCGGCAGATACGCAGTATTTT.